The 8 T cell receptor beta chains below come from one sample, sequenced in a study of prognosis after radiotherapy for stage I lung cancer. CDR3 of TCR beta was amplified from genomic DNA via a two-round multiplex PCR. First-round PCR amplification was performed with primers specific to each TRBV and TRBJ gene. One entry per CDR3 protein, called by TCRdb with MiXCR from the multiplex PCR reads. In the table there are about 26,000 distinct CDR3 sequences, approximately 29% of which are singletons. This specimen was PBMCs, taken before or after stereotactic body radiation therapy (not recorded which). The source is a donor over 45 with non-small cell lung cancer.

This clonotype was counted many times. The rearrangement joins TRBV13 to TRBJ2-1, with 9 bases that match TRBD2. Germline CDR1 reads PRHDT; CDR2 reads FYEKMQ (reference sequence). CDR3 length: 14 residues. The trim removed 4 bases at V and 2 bases at J, leaving 0 bases unmatched. The CDR3 loop is CASSSSGAYNEQFF. CDR3 nucleotide sequence: TGTGCCAGCAGCTCTAGCGGGGCCTACAATGAGCAGTTCTTC.

Turning to this clonotype: Compared with germline, one end of the junction differs, possibly owing to a read error. V usage is TRBV19 and J usage is TRBJ2-2; perhaps TRBD1 as D (5 bases). Germline V gene data show CDR1 as LNHDA and CDR2 as SQIVND (reference sequence). The CDR3 consists of 17 residues. CDR3 sequence reads: CASSKRGRTANTWELFF. Written as DNA, the CDR3 is TGTGCCAGTAGTAAAAGGGGCAGGACCGCGAACACCTGGGAGCTGTTTTTT.

Concerning this clonotype itself: A far larger clone is one nucleotide away, so this likely arose from a read error. This chain joins TRBV6-2 or TRBV6-3 and TRBJ2-7; no reliable D call. Trimming pared 7 bases from V and 3 bases from J, leaving 16 bases between. CDR1 MNHEY and CDR2 SVGEGT come from the germline V gene. CDR3 size: 14 residues. The chain's CDR3 is CASMWAGLHYEQYF. For the CDR3, the DNA is TGTGCCAGCATGTGGGCCGGGCTCCACTACGAGCAGTACTTC.

Of note for this clonotype: This sequence may be a read error, since a much larger clone differs from it by one base. V and J are TRBV20-1 and TRBJ2-2, with 7 bases fitting TRBD1. Germline V CDR1 and CDR2: DFQATT, SNEGSKA (reference sequence). V dropped 0 bases and J dropped 5; count of bases not matched to a gene: 6. This CDR3 region has 15 residues. The CDR3: CSARDPGGKTGELFF. The CDR3 bases are TGCAGTGCTAGAGATCCAGGGGGAAAAACCGGGGAGCTGTTTTTT.

The chain carries TRBV28 and TRBJ2-2; D possibly uses TRBD1 or TRBD2 (5 bases each). Trimming left V 3 bases short and J 7 bases short, with 9 bases between. Germline assignment: CDR1 MDHEN and CDR2 SYDVKM. CDR3 size: 13 residues. For the CDR3, the DNA is TGTGCCAGCAGTTTGAGGGGTGGCGGGGAGCTGTTTTTT. Its protein is CASSLRGGGELFF.

For this clonotype: A far larger clone is only one base removed, so a read error is likely. The rearrangement links TRBV6-6 to TRBJ1-6; D unresolved. In germline, CDR1 is MNHNY, CDR2 SVGAGI (reference sequence). The CDR3 is 14 residues long. The CDR3: CASSYSVRNSPLRF. CDR3 nucleotide sequence: TGTGCCAGCAGTTACTCGGTACGCAATTCACCCCTCCGCTTT.

This clonotype has at least ten counts. The chain joins TRBV3-1 to TRBJ1-2, with TRBD1 matching over 8 bases. The V segment lost 5 bases and the J segment 0 bases; nucleotides outside the gene matches: 8. The length of the CDR3 is 16 residues. Germline CDR1 and CDR2: LGHDT and YNNKEL (reference sequence). The CDR3 nucleotides are TGTGCCAGCAGCAGGGCAGGGGGCTTAGCTAACTATGGCTACACCTTC. Residues: CASSRAGGLANYGYTF.

Worth noting for this clonotype: This likely reflects a read error, since a far larger clone is one base away. The DNA of the CDR3 is TGTGCCAGCAGCCCGGACCGGAGCTCCTATAATTCACACCTCCACTTT. Its translation: CASSPDRSSYNSHLHF. V usage is TRBV6-4 and J usage is TRBJ1-6; D not resolved. Germline CDR1 MRHNA, CDR2 SNTAGT. This CDR3 is built from 16 residues.